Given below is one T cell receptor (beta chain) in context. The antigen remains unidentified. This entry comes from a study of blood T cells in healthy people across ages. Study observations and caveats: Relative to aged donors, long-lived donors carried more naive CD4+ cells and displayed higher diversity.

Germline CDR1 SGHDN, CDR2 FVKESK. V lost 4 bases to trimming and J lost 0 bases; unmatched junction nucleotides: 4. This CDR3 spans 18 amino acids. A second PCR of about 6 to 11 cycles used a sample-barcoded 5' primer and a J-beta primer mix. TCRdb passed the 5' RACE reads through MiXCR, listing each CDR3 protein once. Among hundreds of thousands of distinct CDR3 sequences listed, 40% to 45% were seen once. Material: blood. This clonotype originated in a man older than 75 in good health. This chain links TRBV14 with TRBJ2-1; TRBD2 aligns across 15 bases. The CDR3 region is CASSPGLAGGNSYNEQFF. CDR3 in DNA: TGTGCCAGCAGCCCTGGACTAGCGGGGGGGAACTCCTACAATGAGCAGTTCTTC.